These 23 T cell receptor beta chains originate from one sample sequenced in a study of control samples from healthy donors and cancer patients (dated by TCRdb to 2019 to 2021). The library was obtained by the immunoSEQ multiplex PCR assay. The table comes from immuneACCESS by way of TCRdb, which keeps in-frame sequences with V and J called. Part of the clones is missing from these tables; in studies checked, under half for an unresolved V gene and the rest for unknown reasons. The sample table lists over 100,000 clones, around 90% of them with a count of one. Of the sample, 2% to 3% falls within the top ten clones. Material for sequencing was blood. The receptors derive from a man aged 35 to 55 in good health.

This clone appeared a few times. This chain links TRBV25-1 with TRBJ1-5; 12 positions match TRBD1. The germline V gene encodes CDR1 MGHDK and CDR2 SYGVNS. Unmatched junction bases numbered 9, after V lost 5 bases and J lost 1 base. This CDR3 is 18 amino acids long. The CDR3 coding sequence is TGTGCCAGCAGTTTTGCGGGACAGGGGGCTAGGAGCAATCAGCCCCAGCATTTT. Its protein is CASSFAGQGARSNQPQHF. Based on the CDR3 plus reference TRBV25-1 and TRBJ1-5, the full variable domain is EADIYQTPRYLVIGTGKKITLECSQTMGHDKMYWYQQDPGMELHLIHYSYGVNSTEKGDLSSESTVSRIRTEHFPLTLESARPSHTSQYLCASSFAGQGARSNQPQHFGDGTRLSIL.

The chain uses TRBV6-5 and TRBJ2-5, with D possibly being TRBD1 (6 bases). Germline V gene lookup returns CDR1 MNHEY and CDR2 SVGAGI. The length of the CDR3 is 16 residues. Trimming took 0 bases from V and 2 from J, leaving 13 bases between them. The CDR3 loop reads CASSYSTTQGQETQYF. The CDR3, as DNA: TGTGCCAGCAGTTACTCGACTACACAGGGACAAGAGACCCAGTACTTC.

The CDR3 reads CASTVPRLTF. The CDR3 DNA is TGTGCCAGCACCGTTCCTAGGCTCACCTTC. This rearrangement joins TRBV2 to TRBJ1-2; D gene uncertain. V gave up 7 bases and J gave up 13 bases, with 13 bases separating them. Per germline, CDR1 SNHLY and CDR2 FYNNEI. The CDR3 runs to 10 residues.

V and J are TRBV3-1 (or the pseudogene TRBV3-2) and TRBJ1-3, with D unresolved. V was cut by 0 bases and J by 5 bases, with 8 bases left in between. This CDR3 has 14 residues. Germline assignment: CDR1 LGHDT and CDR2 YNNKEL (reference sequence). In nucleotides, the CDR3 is TGTGCCAGCAGCCAAGATTTATCACGAAACACCATATATTTT. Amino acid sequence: CASSQDLSRNTIYF.

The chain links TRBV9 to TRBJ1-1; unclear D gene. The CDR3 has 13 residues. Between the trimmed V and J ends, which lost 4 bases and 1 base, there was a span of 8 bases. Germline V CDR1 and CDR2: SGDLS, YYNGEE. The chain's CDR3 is CASSLRPNTEAFF. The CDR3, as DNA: TGTGCCAGCAGCTTACGGCCGAACACTGAAGCTTTCTTT.

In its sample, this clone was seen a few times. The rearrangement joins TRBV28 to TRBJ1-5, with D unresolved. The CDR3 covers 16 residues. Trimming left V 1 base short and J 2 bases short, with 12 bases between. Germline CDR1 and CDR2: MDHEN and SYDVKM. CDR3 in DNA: TGTGCCAGCAGTTTATTGGGAGCGAGGGGCAATCAGCCCCAGCATTTT. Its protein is CASSLLGARGNQPQHF.

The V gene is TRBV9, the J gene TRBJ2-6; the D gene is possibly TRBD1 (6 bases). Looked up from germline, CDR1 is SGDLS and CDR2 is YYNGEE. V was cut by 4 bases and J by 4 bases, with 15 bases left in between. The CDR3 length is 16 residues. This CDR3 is CASSTLTGSGANVLTF. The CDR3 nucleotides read TGTGCCAGCAGCACCCTCACAGGGTCCGGGGCCAACGTCCTGACTTTC. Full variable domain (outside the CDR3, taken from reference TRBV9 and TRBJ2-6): DSGVTQTPKHLITATGQRVTLRCSPRSGDLSVYWYQQSLDQGLQFLIQYYNGEERAKGNILERFSAQQFPDLHSELNLSSLELGDSALYFCASSTLTGSGANVLTFGAGSRLTVL.

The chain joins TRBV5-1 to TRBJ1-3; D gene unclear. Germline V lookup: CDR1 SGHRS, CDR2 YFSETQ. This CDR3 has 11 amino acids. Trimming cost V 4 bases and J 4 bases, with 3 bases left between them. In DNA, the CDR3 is TGCGCCAGCAGCGAGGGAAACACCATATATTTT. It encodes CASSEGNTIYF.

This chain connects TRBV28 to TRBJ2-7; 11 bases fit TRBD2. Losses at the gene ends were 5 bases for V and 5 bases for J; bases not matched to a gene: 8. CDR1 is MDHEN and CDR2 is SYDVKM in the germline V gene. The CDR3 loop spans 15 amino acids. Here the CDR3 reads CASSPPGLAVNEQYF. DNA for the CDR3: TGTGCCAGCAGTCCACCGGGACTAGCGGTCAACGAGCAGTACTTC.

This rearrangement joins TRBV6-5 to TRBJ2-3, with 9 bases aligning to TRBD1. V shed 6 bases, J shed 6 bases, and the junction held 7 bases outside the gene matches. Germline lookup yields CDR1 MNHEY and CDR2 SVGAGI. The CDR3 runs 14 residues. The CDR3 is CASSRDRVADTQYF. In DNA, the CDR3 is TGTGCCAGCAGCCGGGACAGGGTGGCCGATACGCAGTATTTT.

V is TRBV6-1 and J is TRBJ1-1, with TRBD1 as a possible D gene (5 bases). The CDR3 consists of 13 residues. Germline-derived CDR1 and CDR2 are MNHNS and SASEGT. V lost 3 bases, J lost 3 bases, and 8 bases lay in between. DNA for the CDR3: TGTGCCAGCAGTGACAGGGTATACACTGAAGCTTTCTTT. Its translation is CASSDRVYTEAFF.

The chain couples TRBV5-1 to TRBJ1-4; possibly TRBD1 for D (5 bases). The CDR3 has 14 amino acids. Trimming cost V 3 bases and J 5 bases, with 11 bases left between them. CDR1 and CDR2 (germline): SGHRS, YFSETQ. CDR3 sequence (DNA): TGCGCCAGCAGCTCGGGACGGATCAATGAAAAACTGTTTTTT. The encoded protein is CASSSGRINEKLFF.

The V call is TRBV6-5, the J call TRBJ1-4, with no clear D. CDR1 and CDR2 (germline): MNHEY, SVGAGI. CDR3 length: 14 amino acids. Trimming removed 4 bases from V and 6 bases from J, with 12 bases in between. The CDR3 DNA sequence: TGTGCCAGCAGTTTAGAGCGAAGTTATGAAAAACTGTTTTTT. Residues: CASSLERSYEKLFF.

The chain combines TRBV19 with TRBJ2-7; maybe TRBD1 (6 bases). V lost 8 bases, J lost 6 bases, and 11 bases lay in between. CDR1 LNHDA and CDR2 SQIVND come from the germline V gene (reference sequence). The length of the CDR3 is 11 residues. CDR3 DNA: TGTGCCAGTGGGGCAGGGGTCGAGCAGTACTTC. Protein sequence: CASGAGVEQYF.

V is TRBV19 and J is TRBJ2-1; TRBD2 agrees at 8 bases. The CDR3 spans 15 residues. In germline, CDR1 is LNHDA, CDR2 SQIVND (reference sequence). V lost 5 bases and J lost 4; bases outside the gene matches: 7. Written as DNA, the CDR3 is TGTGCCAGTAGTCCCAGCGGGGGCAATTACAATGAGCAGTTCTTC. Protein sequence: CASSPSGGNYNEQFF.

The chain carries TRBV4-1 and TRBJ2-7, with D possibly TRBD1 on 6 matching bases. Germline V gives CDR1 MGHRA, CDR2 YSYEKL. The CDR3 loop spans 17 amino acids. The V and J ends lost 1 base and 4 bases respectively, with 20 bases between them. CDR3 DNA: TGCGCCAGCAGCCAAGTACTTCAGAAGGCAGGGGATTACGAGCAGTACTTC. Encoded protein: CASSQVLQKAGDYEQYF.

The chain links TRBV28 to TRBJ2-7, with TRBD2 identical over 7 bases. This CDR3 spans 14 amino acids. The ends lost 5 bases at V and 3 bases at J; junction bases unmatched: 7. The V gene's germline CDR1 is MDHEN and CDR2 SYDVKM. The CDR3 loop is CASSIRGGVYEQYF. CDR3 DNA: TGTGCCAGCAGTATCCGGGGAGGGGTCTACGAGCAGTACTTC.

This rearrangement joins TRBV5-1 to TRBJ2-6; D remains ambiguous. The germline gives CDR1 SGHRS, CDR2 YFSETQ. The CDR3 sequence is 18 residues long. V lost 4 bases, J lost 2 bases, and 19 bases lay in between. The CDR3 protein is CASSVGSGWAAGANVLTF. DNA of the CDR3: TGCGCCAGCAGCGTTGGTTCGGGTTGGGCCGCTGGGGCCAACGTCCTGACTTTC.

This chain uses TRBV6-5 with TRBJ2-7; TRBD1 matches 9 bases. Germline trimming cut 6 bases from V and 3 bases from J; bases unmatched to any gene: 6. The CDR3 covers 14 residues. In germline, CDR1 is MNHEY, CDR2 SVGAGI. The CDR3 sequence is CASSRPGQGYEQYF. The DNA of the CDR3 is TGTGCCAGCAGCCGACCGGGACAGGGCTACGAGCAGTACTTC.

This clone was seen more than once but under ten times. The CDR3 nucleotides read TGTGCCAGCAGGACCCCTCGACAGGGGGAGACCCAGTACTTC. Its translation is CASRTPRQGETQYF. This chain uses TRBV28 with TRBJ2-5, with TRBD1 matching over 8 bases. The V gene's germline CDR1 is MDHEN and CDR2 SYDVKM. The CDR3 covers 14 residues. The V segment lost 6 bases and the J segment 5 bases; nucleotides outside the gene matches: 8.

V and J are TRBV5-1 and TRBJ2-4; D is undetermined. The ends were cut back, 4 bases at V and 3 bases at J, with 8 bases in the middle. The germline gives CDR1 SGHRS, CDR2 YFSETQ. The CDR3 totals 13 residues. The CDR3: CASSGIDKNIQYF. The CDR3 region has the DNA TGCGCCAGCAGCGGGATAGACAAAAACATTCAGTACTTC.

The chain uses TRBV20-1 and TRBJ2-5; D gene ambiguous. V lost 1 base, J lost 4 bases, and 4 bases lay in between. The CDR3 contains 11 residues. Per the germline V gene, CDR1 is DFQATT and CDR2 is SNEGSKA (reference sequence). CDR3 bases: TGCAGTGCTAGAGGGGGAGAGACCCAGTACTTC. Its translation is CSARGGETQYF.

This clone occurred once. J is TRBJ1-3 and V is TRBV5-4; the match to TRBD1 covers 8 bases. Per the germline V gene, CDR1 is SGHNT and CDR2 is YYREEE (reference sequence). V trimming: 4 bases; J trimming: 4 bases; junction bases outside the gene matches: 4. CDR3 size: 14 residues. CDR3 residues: CASSPGQGGNTIYF. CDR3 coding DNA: TGTGCCAGCAGCCCCGGACAGGGAGGAAACACCATATATTTT. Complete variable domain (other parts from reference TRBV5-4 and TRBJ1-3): ETGVTQSPTHLIKTRGQQVTLRCSSQSGHNTVSWYQQALGQGPQFIFQYYREEENGRGNFPPRFSGLQFPNYSSELNVNALELDDSALYLCASSPGQGGNTIYFGEGSWLTVV.